Below, 26 T cell receptor beta chains from the same sample are listed, as sequenced in a study of blood T cell repertoires in COVID-19. Method: immunoSEQ multiplex PCR; TCRdb's copy keeps in-frame clones and lacks some. The sample yields roughly 230,000 clones, around 81% seen once. The source material was peripheral blood. The source is a middle-aged man with active or convalescent COVID-19.

The chain uses TRBV7-9 and TRBJ2-7; 9 positions agree with TRBD1. CDR3 length: 13 amino acids. V was pared by 6 bases and J by 3 bases, with 3 bases of the junction left unmatched. In germline, CDR1 is SEHNR, CDR2 FQNEAQ (reference sequence). CDR3 in amino acids: CASRSDRGYEQYF. CDR3 DNA sequence: TGTGCCAGCAGATCGGACAGGGGCTACGAGCAGTACTTC.

This clone was seen only once. The chain couples TRBV30 to TRBJ2-7, with 8 bases that match TRBD1. CDR3 size: 13 residues. The junction had 5 bases not matched to a gene; V was cut back by 3 bases and J by 4 bases. Germline V gene lookup returns CDR1 GTSNPN and CDR2 SVGIG (reference sequence). The CDR3 bases are TGTGCCTGGAGAGGACAGGGCGGGTACGAGCAGTACTTC. It translates to CAWRGQGGYEQYF.

The chain recombines TRBV11-1 with TRBJ1-5; the D gene is possibly TRBD1 (6 bases). Germline V gene data show CDR1 as SGHAT and CDR2 as FQDESV (reference sequence). Trimming took off 5 bases at V and 4 bases at J, with 15 bases between the two ends. The CDR3 is 15 amino acids. CDR3 nucleotides: TGTGCCAGCAGCCCCGGGGGGGGACAAAATCAGCCCCAGCATTTT. Translated: CASSPGGGQNQPQHF.

This clone was counted a few times. This rearrangement joins TRBV6-5 to TRBJ2-7; 7 bases agree with TRBD2. The CDR3 sequence is 15 residues long. J was trimmed by 9 bases and V by 0 bases; bases with no gene match: 11. Germline assignment: CDR1 MNHEY and CDR2 SVGAGI. The CDR3 DNA follows: TGTGCCAGCAGTTACTCGGGCCTTCAGACGGGGGGGCAGTACTTC. As protein: CASSYSGLQTGGQYF.

This clone was found a few times. The chain recombines TRBV29-1 with TRBJ1-1, with no clear D. The CDR3 extends over 13 amino acids. The germline CDR1 and CDR2 sequences are SQVTM and ANQGSEA. V lost 6 bases and J lost 1, with 12 bases in between. In DNA, the CDR3 is TGCAGCGTCCTAGCCGCGTGGAACACTGAAGCTTTCTTT. Translated, it gives CSVLAAWNTEAFF.

This clone has just a few counts. The chain joins TRBV14 to TRBJ2-7; 8 positions match TRBD2. The CDR3 consists of 14 residues. Germline V gene sequence: CDR1 SGHDN, CDR2 FVKESK. The J segment lost 6 bases and the V segment lost 4 bases, leaving 8 bases of the junction unmatched. Written as DNA, the CDR3 is TGTGCCAGCAGCCCGCGGGGGGCGGGGGGCGAGCAGTACTTC. Translating gives CASSPRGAGGEQYF.

J is TRBJ2-1 and V is TRBV28; perhaps TRBD1 as D (6 bases). Per germline, CDR1 MDHEN and CDR2 SYDVKM. The V and J ends lost 5 bases and 3 bases respectively, with 11 bases between them. CDR3 size: 14 residues. Here the CDR3 DNA reads TGTGCCAGCAGTCCCGGGACAATCTACAATGAGCAGTTCTTC. It codes for CASSPGTIYNEQFF.

The rearrangement uses TRBV5-4 and TRBJ2-3, with 10 nucleotides matching TRBD2. The CDR3 loop spans 15 amino acids. Germline V gene sequence: CDR1 SGHNT, CDR2 YYREEE (reference sequence). Trimming at V came to 6 bases and at J to 1 base, leaving 5 bases not matched to a gene. CDR3 sequence reads: CASNSGLAGTDTQYF. The CDR3 nucleotides read TGTGCCAGCAACTCAGGACTAGCGGGCACAGATACGCAGTATTTT. Supplemented by reference TRBV5-4 and TRBJ2-3, the full variable domain reads ETGVTQSPTHLIKTRGQQVTLRCSSQSGHNTVSWYQQALGQGPQFIFQYYREEENGRGNFPPRFSGLQFPNYSSELNVNALELDDSALYLCASNSGLAGTDTQYFGPGTRLTVL.

The gene calls are TRBV3-1 (or the pseudogene TRBV3-2) and TRBJ1-1, with 7 bases lining up with TRBD1. Looked up from germline, CDR1 is LGHDT and CDR2 is YNNKEL (reference sequence). The CDR3 is 14 amino acids. The junction had 6 bases not matched to a gene; V was cut back by 4 bases and J by 4 bases. Here the CDR3 DNA reads TGTGCCAGCAGCCTCTCAGGGGGTTTCACTGAAGCTTTCTTT. It yields the protein CASSLSGGFTEAFF.

This clone has only one observation. The chain combines TRBV30 with TRBJ1-1; a weak D match, TRBD1 (5 bases). Trimming left V 5 bases short and J 1 base short, with 11 bases between. The germline CDR1 and CDR2 sequences are GTSNPN and SVGIG (reference sequence). The CDR3 is made up of 13 amino acids. CDR3 amino acids: CAWRGGWNTEAFF. Written as DNA, the CDR3 is TGTGCCTGGCGGGGGGGTTGGAACACTGAAGCTTTCTTT.

This clone has only one observation. The chain links TRBV19 to TRBJ2-3; 7 nucleotides align to TRBD2. From germline, CDR1 is LNHDA and CDR2 SQIVND (reference sequence). V was clipped by 5 bases and J by 3 bases; unmatched bases: 5. This CDR3 contains 14 residues. The CDR3, as DNA: TGTGCCAGTAGTTACCGAGCGGGAACAGATACGCAGTATTTT. This gives the protein CASSYRAGTDTQYF. Full variable domain (outside the CDR3, taken from reference TRBV19 and TRBJ2-3): DGGITQSPKYLFRKEGQNVTLSCEQNLNHDAMYWYRQDPGQGLRLIYYSQIVNDFQKGDIAEGYSVSREKKESFPLTVTSAQKNPTAFYLCASSYRAGTDTQYFGPGTRLTVL.

The rearrangement joins TRBV6-5 to TRBJ1-2, with no clear D. The germline CDR1 and CDR2 sequences are MNHEY and SVGAGI. V was trimmed by 6 bases and J by 4 bases, leaving 6 bases between them. The CDR3 has 11 amino acids. The CDR3 bases are TGTGCCAGCAGGCGGGGCTATGGCTACACCTTC. It encodes CASRRGYGYTF.

The chain recombines TRBV28 with TRBJ2-6; D is perhaps TRBD1 (5 bases). The germline gives CDR1 MDHEN, CDR2 SYDVKM. Trimming removed 2 bases at V and 2 bases at J, with 7 bases between. The CDR3 covers 15 residues. The CDR3 reads CASSLIGAGANVLTF. CDR3 nucleotide sequence: TGTGCCAGCAGTTTAATAGGGGCTGGGGCCAACGTCCTGACTTTC.

The chain links TRBV7-3 to TRBJ2-2, with D perhaps TRBD2 (5 bases). Germline assignment: CDR1 SGHTA and CDR2 FQGTGA. V lost 5 bases and J lost 2, with 12 bases in between. This CDR3 is 15 amino acids long. The CDR3 loop reads CASSNVGLNTGELFF. Here the CDR3 DNA reads TGTGCCAGCAGCAACGTTGGACTCAACACCGGGGAGCTGTTTTTT.

This chain connects TRBV18 to TRBJ1-2, with D perhaps TRBD1 (5 bases). V lost 2 bases and J lost 6, with 7 bases in between. Germline V lookup: CDR1 KGHSH, CDR2 LQKENI. The CDR3 contains 12 residues. CDR3 region: CASSPGADGYTF. CDR3 DNA: TGTGCCAGCTCACCAGGGGCGGATGGCTACACCTTC.

The chain employs TRBV30 and TRBJ1-6, with a tentative D call TRBD1 (5 bases). CDR3 length: 12 amino acids. The germline gives CDR1 GTSNPN, CDR2 SVGIG (reference sequence). Trimming cost V 4 bases and J 10 bases, with 11 bases left between them. This chain's CDR3 is CAWNQGASPLHF. CDR3 sequence (DNA): TGTGCCTGGAACCAGGGCGCGTCACCCCTCCACTTT.

J is TRBJ2-5 and V is TRBV9; the D gene is possibly TRBD2 (5 bases). Trimming removed 3 bases from V and 5 bases from J, with 14 bases in between. Per the germline V gene, CDR1 is SGDLS and CDR2 is YYNGEE. This CDR3 comprises 14 residues. The CDR3 sequence is CASSATTGWETQYF. As DNA, the CDR3 is TGTGCCAGCAGCGCCACCACGGGGTGGGAGACCCAGTACTTC.

This clone was counted a few times. This chain joins TRBV5-4 and TRBJ1-6, with 12 bases matching TRBD1. Germline CDR1 SGHNT, CDR2 YYREEE (reference sequence). This CDR3 spans 17 amino acids. J was trimmed by 7 bases and V by 3 bases; bases with no gene match: 8. CDR3 DNA: TGTGCCAGCAGCTACAACCTCGGGACAGGGGGCAATTCACCCCTCCACTTT. It encodes CASSYNLGTGGNSPLHF.

The chain recombines TRBV12-3 or TRBV12-4 with TRBJ1-1; the D is unclear. The CDR3 runs 12 residues. Trimming shortened V by 3 bases and J by 8 bases, and 10 bases separated the two germline ends. The CDR3 region is CASSFFRGEAFF. CDR3 bases: TGTGCCAGCAGTTTTTTTCGGGGAGAAGCTTTCTTT.

V usage is TRBV7-9 and J usage is TRBJ1-6; no clear D gene. Deletions cut 1 base from V and 7 bases from J, with 8 bases between. The CDR3 runs to 14 residues. CDR1 and CDR2 from the germline V gene are SEHNR and FQNEAQ (reference sequence). In DNA form, the CDR3 reads TGTGCCAGCAGCTTAGATGGGGAGAATTCACCCCTCCACTTT. Encoded protein: CASSLDGENSPLHF.

The chain links TRBV7-9 to TRBJ2-5, with a tentative D call TRBD1 (6 bases). The germline V and J ends were trimmed by 6 bases and 4 bases, with 15 bases remaining between them. The germline V gene has CDR1 SEHNR and CDR2 FQNEAQ (reference sequence). The CDR3 runs 14 residues. CDR3 residues: CASSRAGVLETQYF. CDR3 sequence (DNA): TGTGCCAGCAGTCGGGCAGGGGTCCTAGAGACCCAGTACTTC.

This sequence joins TRBV4-2 and TRBJ1-5; possible D gene TRBD1, 5 bases. The V gene's germline CDR1 is LGHNA and CDR2 YNFKEQ. CDR3 length: 15 residues. The V end lost 0 bases, the J end lost 9 bases, and 15 bases lay between the germline ends. The CDR3, as DNA: TGTGCCAGCAGCCAAGATGGAGGGGCCTCTTCGCCCCAGCATTTT. Translation gives CASSQDGGASSPQHF.

Turning to this clone: The junction does not match germline at one end; this may be a read error. This chain joins TRBV30 and TRBJ1-4; the D is unclear. The V gene's germline CDR1 is GTSNPN and CDR2 SVGIG (reference sequence). The CDR3 sequence is 11 residues long. The CDR3 spells CAVGTNEKLFF. CDR3 DNA: TGCGCGGTCGGAACTAATGAAAAACTGTTTTTT.

This clone occurred once. The genes are TRBV2 and TRBJ1-1, with TRBD1 as a possible D gene (6 bases). This CDR3 has 15 residues. Trimming stripped 3 bases from V and 4 bases from J, with 15 bases between. Germline V lookup: CDR1 SNHLY, CDR2 FYNNEI. The CDR3 DNA reads as TGTGCCAGCAGTGACCCAACCGGCAGGGGCACTGAAGCTTTCTTT. As protein: CASSDPTGRGTEAFF. The full variable domain, with the rest looked up from reference TRBV2 and TRBJ1-1, is EPEVTQTPSHQVTQMGQEVILRCVPISNHLYFYWYRQILGQKVEFLVSFYNNEISEKSEIFDDQFSVERPDGSNFTLKIRSTKLEDSAMYFCASSDPTGRGTEAFFGQGTRLTVV.

This clone was recorded a few times. This rearrangement joins TRBV4-2 to TRBJ2-5, with TRBD2 matching 13 bases. The CDR3 consists of 17 residues. Germline V gene data show CDR1 as LGHNA and CDR2 as YNFKEQ. V trimming: 3 bases; J trimming: 1 base; junction bases outside the gene matches: 5. In nucleotides, the CDR3 is TGTGCCAGCAGCCACCGACTAGCGGGGGGTTCCCAAGAGACCCAGTACTTC. This codes for CASSHRLAGGSQETQYF.

The chain employs TRBV2 and TRBJ1-5, with TRBD1 as a possible D gene (5 bases). V dropped 5 bases and J dropped 3 bases, with 14 bases sitting between them. From germline, CDR1 is SNHLY and CDR2 FYNNEI. The CDR3 totals 15 residues. The CDR3 DNA follows: TGTGCCAGCAGTCGGGGGAGGGCTACCAATCAGCCCCAGCATTTT. It translates to CASSRGRATNQPQHF.